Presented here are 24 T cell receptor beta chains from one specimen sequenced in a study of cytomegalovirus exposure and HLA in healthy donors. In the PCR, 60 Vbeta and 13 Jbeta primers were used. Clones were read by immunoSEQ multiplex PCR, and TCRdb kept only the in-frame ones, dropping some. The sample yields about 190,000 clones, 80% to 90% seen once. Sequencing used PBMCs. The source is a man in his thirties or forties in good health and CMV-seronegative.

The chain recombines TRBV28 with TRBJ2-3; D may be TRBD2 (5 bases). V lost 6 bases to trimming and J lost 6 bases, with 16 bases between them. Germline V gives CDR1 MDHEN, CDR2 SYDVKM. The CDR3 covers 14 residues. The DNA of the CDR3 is TGTGCCAGCAGCCCCCTAGGACTTCTCGATACGCAGTATTTT. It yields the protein CASSPLGLLDTQYF.

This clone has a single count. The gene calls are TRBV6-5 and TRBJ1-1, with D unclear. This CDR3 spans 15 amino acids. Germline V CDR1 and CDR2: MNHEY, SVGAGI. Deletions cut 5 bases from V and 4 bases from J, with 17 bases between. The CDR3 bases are TGTGCCAGCAGTCGAGATCCCCGGGTGGCCACTGAAGCTTTCTTT. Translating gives CASSRDPRVATEAFF.

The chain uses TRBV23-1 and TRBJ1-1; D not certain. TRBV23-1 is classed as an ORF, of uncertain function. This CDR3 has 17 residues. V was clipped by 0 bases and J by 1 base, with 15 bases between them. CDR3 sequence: CASSQSGRSRRNTEAFF. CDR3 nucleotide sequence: TGCGCCAGCAGTCAATCTGGCCGATCGAGGAGGAACACTGAAGCTTTCTTT.

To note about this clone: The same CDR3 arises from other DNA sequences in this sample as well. CDR3 sequence reads: CASSSATGSSGNTIYF. The CDR3 DNA follows: TGTGCCAGCAGTTCGGCGACAGGGTCCTCTGGAAACACCATATATTTT. V and J are TRBV6-5 and TRBJ1-3; 7 positions agree with TRBD1. Germline assignment: CDR1 MNHEY and CDR2 SVGAGI. V lost 4 bases and J lost 0; bases outside the gene matches: 6. The CDR3 is made up of 16 amino acids.

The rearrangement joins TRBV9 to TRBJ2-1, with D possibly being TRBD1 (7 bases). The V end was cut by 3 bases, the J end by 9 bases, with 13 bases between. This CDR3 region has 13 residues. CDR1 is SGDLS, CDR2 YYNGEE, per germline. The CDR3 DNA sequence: TGTGCCAGCAGCGAGGGGGCCGGGGGTGAGCAGTTCTTC. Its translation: CASSEGAGGEQFF.

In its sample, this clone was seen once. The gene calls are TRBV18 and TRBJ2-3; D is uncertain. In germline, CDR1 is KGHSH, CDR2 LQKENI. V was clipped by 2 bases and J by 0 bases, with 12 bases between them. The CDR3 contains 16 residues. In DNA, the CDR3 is TGTGCCAGCTCACCAGGGCAGCACCTTAGCACAGATACGCAGTATTTT. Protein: CASSPGQHLSTDTQYF.

The CDR3 loop reads CASSPLLSGNQPQHF. The CDR3 DNA sequence: TGTGCCAGCAGCCCACTTCTCTCGGGCAATCAGCCCCAGCATTTT. The chain carries TRBV7-2 and TRBJ1-5; D is uncertain. Germline-derived CDR1 and CDR2 are SGHTA and FQGNSA. V was clipped by 5 bases and J by 2 bases, with 13 bases between them. The CDR3 is 15 amino acids.

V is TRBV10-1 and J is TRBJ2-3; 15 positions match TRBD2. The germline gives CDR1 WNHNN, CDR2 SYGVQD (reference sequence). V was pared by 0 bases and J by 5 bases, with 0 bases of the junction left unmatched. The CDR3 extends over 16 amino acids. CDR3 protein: CASSESGLAGGDTQYF. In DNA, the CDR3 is TGCGCCAGCAGTGAGTCGGGACTAGCGGGAGGAGATACGCAGTATTTT.

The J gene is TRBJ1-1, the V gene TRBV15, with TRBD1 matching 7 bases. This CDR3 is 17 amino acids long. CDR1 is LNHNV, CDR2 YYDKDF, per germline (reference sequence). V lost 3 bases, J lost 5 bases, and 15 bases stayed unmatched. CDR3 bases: TGTGCCACCAGCAGTTACGGGACAGTACCCCTGGGAACTGAAGCTTTCTTT. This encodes CATSSYGTVPLGTEAFF.

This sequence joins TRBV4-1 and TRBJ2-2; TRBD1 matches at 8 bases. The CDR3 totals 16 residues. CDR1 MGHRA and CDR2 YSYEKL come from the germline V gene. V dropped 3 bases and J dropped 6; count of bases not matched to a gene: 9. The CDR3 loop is CASSHRTRQGSGELFF. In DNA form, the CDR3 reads TGCGCCAGCAGCCATAGGACACGACAGGGGTCCGGGGAGCTGTTTTTT.

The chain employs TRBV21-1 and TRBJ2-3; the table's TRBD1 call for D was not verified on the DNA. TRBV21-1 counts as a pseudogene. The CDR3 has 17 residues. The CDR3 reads CASSKAGPTGKEDTQYF. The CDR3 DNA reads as TGTGCCAGCAGCAAAGCGGGACCGACAGGGAAGGAAGATACGCAGTATTTT.

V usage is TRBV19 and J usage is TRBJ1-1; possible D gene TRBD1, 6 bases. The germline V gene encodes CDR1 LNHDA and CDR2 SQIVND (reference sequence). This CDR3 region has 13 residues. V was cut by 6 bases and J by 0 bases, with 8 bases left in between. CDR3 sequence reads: CASRGAMNTEAFF. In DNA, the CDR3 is TGTGCCAGTAGGGGGGCTATGAACACTGAAGCTTTCTTT.

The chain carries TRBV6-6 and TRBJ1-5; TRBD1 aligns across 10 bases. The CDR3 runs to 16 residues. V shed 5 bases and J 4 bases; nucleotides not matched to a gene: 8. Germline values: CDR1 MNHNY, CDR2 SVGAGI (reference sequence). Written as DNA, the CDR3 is TGTGCCAGCAGTCCAGAGACAGGGGGCTTGAATCAGCCCCAGCATTTT. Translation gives CASSPETGGLNQPQHF.

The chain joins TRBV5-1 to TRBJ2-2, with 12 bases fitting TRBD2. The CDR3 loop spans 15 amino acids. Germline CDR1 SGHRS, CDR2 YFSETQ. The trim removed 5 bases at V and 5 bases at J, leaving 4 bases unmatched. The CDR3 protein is CASRLLAGGTGELFF. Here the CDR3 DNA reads TGCGCCAGCAGATTACTAGCGGGGGGAACCGGGGAGCTGTTTTTT. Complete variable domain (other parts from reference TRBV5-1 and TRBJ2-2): KAGVTQTPRYLIKTRGQQVTLSCSPISGHRSVSWYQQTPGQGLQFLFEYFSETQRNKGNFPGRFSGRQFSNSRSEMNVSTLELGDSALYLCASRLLAGGTGELFFGEGSRLTVL.

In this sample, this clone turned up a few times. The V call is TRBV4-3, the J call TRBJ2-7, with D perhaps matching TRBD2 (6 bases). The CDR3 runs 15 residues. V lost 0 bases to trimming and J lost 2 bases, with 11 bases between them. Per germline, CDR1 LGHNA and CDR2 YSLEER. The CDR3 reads CASSQDYSGTYEQYF. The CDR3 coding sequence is TGCGCCAGCAGCCAAGACTATAGCGGCACCTACGAGCAGTACTTC.

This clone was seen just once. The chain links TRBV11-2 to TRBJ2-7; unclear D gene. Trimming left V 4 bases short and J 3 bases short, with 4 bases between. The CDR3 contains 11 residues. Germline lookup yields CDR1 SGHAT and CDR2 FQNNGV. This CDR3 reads CASSSFYEQYF. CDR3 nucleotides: TGTGCCAGCAGCTCCTTCTACGAGCAGTACTTC.

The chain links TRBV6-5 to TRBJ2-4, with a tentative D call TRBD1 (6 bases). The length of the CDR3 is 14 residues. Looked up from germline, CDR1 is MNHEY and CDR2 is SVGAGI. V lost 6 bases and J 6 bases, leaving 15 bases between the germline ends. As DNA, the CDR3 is TGTGCCAGCAGCTATATGGGGGCGCGAAACATTCAGTACTTC. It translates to CASSYMGARNIQYF.

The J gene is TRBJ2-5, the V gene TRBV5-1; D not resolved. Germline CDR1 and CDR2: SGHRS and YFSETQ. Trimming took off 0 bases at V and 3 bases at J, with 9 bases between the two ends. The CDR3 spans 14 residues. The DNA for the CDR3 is TGCGCCAGCAGCTTGGTGTCAGAAAAAGAGACCCAGTACTTC. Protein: CASSLVSEKETQYF.

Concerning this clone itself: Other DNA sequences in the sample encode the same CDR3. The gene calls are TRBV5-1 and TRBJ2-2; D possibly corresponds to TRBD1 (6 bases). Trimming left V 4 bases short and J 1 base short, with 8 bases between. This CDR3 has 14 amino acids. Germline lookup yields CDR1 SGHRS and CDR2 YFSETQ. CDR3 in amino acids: CASSLGQNTGELFF. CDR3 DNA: TGCGCCAGCAGCCTGGGACAGAACACCGGGGAGCTGTTTTTT.

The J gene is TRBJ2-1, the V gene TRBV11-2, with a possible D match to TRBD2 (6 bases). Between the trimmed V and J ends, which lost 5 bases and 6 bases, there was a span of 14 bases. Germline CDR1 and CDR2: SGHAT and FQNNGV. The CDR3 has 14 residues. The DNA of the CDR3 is TGTGCCAGCAGCCCAGGGACTTTTGGCAATGAGCAGTTCTTC. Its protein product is CASSPGTFGNEQFF.

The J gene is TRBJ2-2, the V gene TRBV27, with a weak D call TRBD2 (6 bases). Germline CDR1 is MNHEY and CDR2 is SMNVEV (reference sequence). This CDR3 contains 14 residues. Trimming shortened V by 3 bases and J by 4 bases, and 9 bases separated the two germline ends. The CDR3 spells CASSFRGITGELFF. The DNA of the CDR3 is TGTGCCAGCAGTTTCCGGGGGATCACCGGGGAGCTGTTTTTT.

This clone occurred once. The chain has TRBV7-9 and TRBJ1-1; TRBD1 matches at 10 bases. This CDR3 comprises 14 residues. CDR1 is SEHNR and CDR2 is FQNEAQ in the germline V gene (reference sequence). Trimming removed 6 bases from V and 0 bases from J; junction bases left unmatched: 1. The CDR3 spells CASRDRGMNTEAFF. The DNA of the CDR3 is TGTGCCAGCAGGGACAGGGGGATGAACACTGAAGCTTTCTTT. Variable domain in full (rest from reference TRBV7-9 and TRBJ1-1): DTGVSQNPRHKITKRGQNVTFRCDPISEHNRLYWYRQTLGQGPEFLTYFQNEAQLEKSRLLSDRFSAERPKGSFSTLEIQRTEQGDSAMYLCASRDRGMNTEAFFGQGTRLTVV.

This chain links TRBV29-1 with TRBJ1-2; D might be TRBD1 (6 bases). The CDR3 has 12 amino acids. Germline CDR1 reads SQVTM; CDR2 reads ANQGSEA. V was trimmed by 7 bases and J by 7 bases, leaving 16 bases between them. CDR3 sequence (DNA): TGCAGCGCTGGGGGGGCGGGGATTGGCTACACCTTC. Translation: CSAGGAGIGYTF. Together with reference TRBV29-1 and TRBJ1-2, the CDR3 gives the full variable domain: SAVISQKPSRDICQRGTSLTIQCQVDSQVTMMFWYRQQPGQSLTLIATANQGSEATYESGFVIDKFPISRPNLTFSTLTVSNMSPEDSSIYLCSAGGAGIGYTFGSGTRLTVV.

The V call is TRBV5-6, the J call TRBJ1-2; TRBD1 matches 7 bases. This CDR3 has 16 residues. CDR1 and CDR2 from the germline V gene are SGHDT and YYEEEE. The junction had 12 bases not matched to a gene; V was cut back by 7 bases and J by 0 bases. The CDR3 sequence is CASRRDRFLTNYGYTF. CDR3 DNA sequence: TGTGCCAGCCGCCGGGACAGATTTCTTACTAACTATGGCTACACCTTC.